These 22 T cell receptor beta chains originate from one sample sequenced in a study of blood T cell repertoires in COVID-19. Sequencing was performed with immunoSEQ multiplex PCR; in TCRdb, only in-frame clones are kept and a portion is missing. The sample lists 250,000 to 300,000 clones, 88% seen once, with roughly a tenth in the top ten. Sequencing input: peripheral blood. These receptors were obtained from a woman between 70 and 85 years old with COVID-19, enrolled during active disease.

The chain employs TRBV7-2 and TRBJ2-2; a possible D gene is TRBD2 (6 bases). The CDR3 consists of 13 residues. Germline loops: CDR1 SGHTA, CDR2 FQGNSA. V shed 5 bases and J shed 6 bases, with 10 bases lying between them. The CDR3 coding sequence is TGTGCCAGCAGCACCTCGGGAGCCGGGGAGCTGTTTTTT. Its protein is CASSTSGAGELFF.

This sequence joins TRBV29-1 and TRBJ2-3, with D perhaps TRBD1 (6 bases). The CDR3 contains 14 residues. Looked up from germline, CDR1 is SQVTM and CDR2 is ANQGSEA. V dropped 3 bases and J dropped 3 bases, with 13 bases sitting between them. CDR3 in amino acids: CSVDRGLGTDTQYF. CDR3 in DNA: TGCAGCGTTGACAGGGGCTTGGGGACAGATACGCAGTATTTT.

This clone was observed a few times. The chain links TRBV5-1 to TRBJ2-1, with 9 bases lining up with TRBD2. Per the germline V gene, CDR1 is SGHRS and CDR2 is YFSETQ. With V trimmed by 2 bases and J by 9 bases, 15 bases remained unmatched. The CDR3 totals 17 residues. The DNA of the CDR3 is TGCGCCAGCAGCTTTTTCATTTCTGGTAGCGGGAGAGGTGAGCAGTTCTTC. The encoded protein is CASSFFISGSGRGEQFF.

A single count supports this clone. The rearrangement uses TRBV5-4 and TRBJ1-2; 7 nucleotides agree with TRBD1. CDR1 and CDR2 from the germline V gene are SGHNT and YYREEE (reference sequence). CDR3 length equals 15 residues. With 3 bases clipped from V and 4 bases from J, the junction kept 9 bases outside the gene matches. CDR3 sequence: CASSSIPGQIYGYTF. In nucleotides, the CDR3 is TGTGCCAGCAGCTCCATACCGGGACAGATCTATGGCTACACCTTC.

In its sample, this clone was seen once. The chain employs TRBV5-4 and TRBJ2-5, with TRBD2 matching over 9 bases. This CDR3 is 15 amino acids long. CDR1 and CDR2 (germline): SGHNT, YYREEE (reference sequence). The V and J ends lost 4 bases and 4 bases, in that order; junction bases with no gene match: 8. CDR3 DNA: TGTGCCAGCAGCCTGACTAGCGGTAAGGGAGAGACCCAGTACTTC. This codes for CASSLTSGKGETQYF.

The genes are TRBV29-1 and TRBJ1-6, with D hard to call. CDR1 and CDR2 from the germline V gene are SQVTM and ANQGSEA. V lost 8 bases and J 7 bases, leaving 15 bases between the germline ends. This CDR3 comprises 13 residues. The CDR3 bases are TGCAGCATCCGAGGGTCTGCCAATTCACCCCTCCACTTT. Encoded protein: CSIRGSANSPLHF.

V usage is TRBV27 and J usage is TRBJ2-7; 9 nucleotides align to TRBD1. Trimming cost V 5 bases and J 3 bases; bases outside gene matches: 5. From germline, CDR1 is MNHEY and CDR2 SMNVEV (reference sequence). The CDR3 loop spans 14 amino acids. As DNA, the CDR3 is TGTGCCAGCAGTATACAGGGACAGGGCTACGAGCAGTACTTC. Its translation is CASSIQGQGYEQYF.

V gene TRBV5-1 combines with J gene TRBJ2-3; the match to TRBD2 covers 8 bases. Trimming removed 4 bases from V and 0 bases from J; junction bases left unmatched: 7. The length of the CDR3 is 16 residues. CDR1 is SGHRS and CDR2 is YFSETQ in the germline V gene. This CDR3 is CASSATSGASTDTQYF. DNA of the CDR3: TGCGCCAGCAGCGCCACTAGCGGAGCTAGCACAGATACGCAGTATTTT.

V gene TRBV28 combines with J gene TRBJ1-2; D is uncertain. Germline V gene sequence: CDR1 MDHEN, CDR2 SYDVKM. This CDR3 is built from 13 residues. V gave up 10 bases and J gave up 8 bases, with 20 bases separating them. The CDR3 sequence: CATLLSGSRGYTF. In nucleotides, the CDR3 is TGTGCCACCCTCCTTTCGGGATCCAGGGGCTACACCTTC.

Points on this clone: Other DNA variants within this sample encode the same CDR3. The chain has TRBV19 and TRBJ2-7; TRBD1 aligns across 10 bases. In germline, CDR1 is LNHDA, CDR2 SQIVND (reference sequence). The CDR3 extends over 14 amino acids. With 7 bases clipped from V and 0 bases from J, the junction kept 3 bases outside the gene matches. This CDR3 reads CASTRTGGSYEQYF. DNA for the CDR3: TGTGCCAGTACCCGGACAGGGGGCTCCTACGAGCAGTACTTC.

V gene TRBV5-1 combines with J gene TRBJ1-1, with D perhaps matching TRBD1 (6 bases). The V gene's germline CDR1 is SGHRS and CDR2 YFSETQ. The CDR3 consists of 13 residues. Trimming left V 3 bases short and J 5 bases short, with 11 bases between. The CDR3, as DNA: TGCGCCAGCAGCTGGGGGCAAAGGACTGAAGCTTTCTTT. It yields the protein CASSWGQRTEAFF.

This chain's CDR3 is CASSRLRDNEQFF. DNA for the CDR3: TGTGCCAGCAGCCGGCTCAGGGACAATGAGCAGTTCTTC. The J gene is TRBJ2-1, the V gene TRBV14; TRBD1 might be the D (5 bases). Germline loops: CDR1 SGHDN, CDR2 FVKESK. Trimming took off 4 bases at V and 5 bases at J, with 9 bases between the two ends. This CDR3 region has 13 residues.

This chain uses TRBV6-5 with TRBJ1-2, with unresolved D. V was shortened by 6 bases and J by 9 bases, with 17 bases between the two germline ends. The CDR3 spans 13 residues. Germline assignment: CDR1 MNHEY and CDR2 SVGAGI. CDR3 in DNA: TGTGCCAGCAGGGCAAGGAGGGCTGGTCGCTACACCTTC. Its protein product is CASRARRAGRYTF.

This clone was detected once. V gene TRBV7-2 combines with J gene TRBJ2-1; D is unresolved. Germline V gives CDR1 SGHTA, CDR2 FQGNSA. The ends were cut back, 1 base at V and 7 bases at J, with 8 bases in the middle. This CDR3 is 13 amino acids long. CDR3 coding DNA: TGTGCCAGCAGCTTAGATAACAGTAATGAGCAGTTCTTC. Translated, it gives CASSLDNSNEQFF.

This rearrangement joins TRBV5-8 to TRBJ2-5; D perhaps matches TRBD1 (5 bases). The germline CDR1 and CDR2 sequences are SGHTS and YDEGEE. The CDR3 loop spans 16 amino acids. V was cut by 3 bases and J by 5 bases, with 20 bases left in between. This CDR3 is CASSSGGQGLWETQYF. DNA of the CDR3: TGTGCCAGCAGCTCGGGTGGGCAGGGTCTTTGGGAGACCCAGTACTTC.

This clone was counted a single time. The gene calls are TRBV7-2 and TRBJ2-5; D gene ambiguous. Germline CDR1 reads SGHTA; CDR2 reads FQGNSA. CDR3 length equals 13 residues. Trimming shortened V by 0 bases and J by 3 bases, and 5 bases separated the two germline ends. CDR3 in DNA: TGTGCCAGCAGCTTAGCGCCAGAAGAGACCCAGTACTTC. Protein product: CASSLAPEETQYF.

V usage is TRBV5-4 and J usage is TRBJ1-1; maybe TRBD1 (6 bases). The germline V gene encodes CDR1 SGHNT and CDR2 YYREEE (reference sequence). The CDR3 is 16 amino acids. V gave up 7 bases and J gave up 6 bases, with 25 bases separating them. The DNA of the CDR3 is TGTGCCAGCGGACAGACAATATCGGGGCCTGAGGCTGAAGCTTTCTTT. It yields the protein CASGQTISGPEAEAFF.

The chain employs TRBV2 and TRBJ2-7; D not resolved. Between the trimmed V and J ends, which lost 2 bases and 0 bases, there was a span of 8 bases. Germline CDR1 and CDR2: SNHLY and FYNNEI. This CDR3 contains 14 residues. This CDR3 is CASSETNASYEQYF. The CDR3 bases are TGTGCCAGCAGTGAAACAAATGCCTCCTACGAGCAGTACTTC.

The chain employs TRBV6-5 and TRBJ2-7; 10 nucleotides agree with TRBD2. V shed 2 bases and J 0 bases; nucleotides not matched to a gene: 4. The CDR3 consists of 16 residues. The V gene's germline CDR1 is MNHEY and CDR2 SVGAGI. CDR3 amino acids: CASSYLAGAPSYEQYF. The CDR3 bases are TGTGCCAGCAGTTACCTAGCGGGAGCCCCCTCCTACGAGCAGTACTTC.

The chain recombines TRBV28 with TRBJ1-2, with D maybe TRBD1 (5 bases). This CDR3 has 12 amino acids. Germline CDR1 and CDR2: MDHEN and SYDVKM. Trimming cost V 3 bases and J 6 bases, with 8 bases left between them. The chain's CDR3 is CASSFLGDGYTF. DNA of the CDR3: TGTGCCAGCAGTTTTTTAGGGGATGGCTACACCTTC.

The table lists this clone with a few counts. The chain joins TRBV6-5 to TRBJ1-5; no clear D. The CDR3 spans 13 residues. CDR1 MNHEY and CDR2 SVGAGI come from the germline V gene. Between the trimmed V and J ends, which lost 2 bases and 6 bases, there was a span of 8 bases. The CDR3 loop reads CASSYEGGQPQHF. The CDR3 DNA is TGTGCCAGCAGTTACGAGGGTGGTCAGCCCCAGCATTTT.

This clone was recorded a few times. The chain recombines TRBV5-1 with TRBJ1-6; possible D gene TRBD1, 6 bases. The CDR3 is 13 amino acids. V shed 6 bases and J shed 7 bases, with 11 bases lying between them. CDR1 and CDR2 (germline): SGHRS, YFSETQ. The CDR3 DNA sequence: TGCGCCAGCACCATTACAGGGAATTCACCCCTCCACTTT. Translation gives CASTITGNSPLHF.